This entry is about one T cell receptor beta chain. This sample is drawn from a study of T cells in Graves' hyperthyroidism and ophthalmopathy. About the research overall: Peripheral blood was acquired at first diagnosis, ahead of any therapy whatsoever.

TCR beta CDR3 region amplification was performed from RNA transcripts. First-round RT-PCR with HTBI primers amplified the TCR CDR3 region. TCRdb independently ran MiXCR on the multiplex PCR reads; one entry per CDR3 protein. This sample has fewer than 400,000 distinct CDR3 sequences; around 16% occur once, and the top ten carry roughly a third. This sample holds PBMCs from under 11 ml fresh peripheral blood. Germline CDR1 is MNHEY and CDR2 is SMNVEV (reference sequence). The CDR3 is 16 residues long. The ends were cut back, 8 bases at V and 5 bases at J, with 24 bases in the middle. Sequenced sample: blood. This TCR was sampled from a man aged 25 to 45 with Graves' hyperthyroidism. The V gene is TRBV27, the J gene TRBJ2-5; tentative D call: TRBD1 (6 bases). The CDR3 loop reads CASALRRTAGYETQYF. CDR3 DNA: TGTGCCAGCGCTCTTAGGAGGACAGCAGGTTACGAGACCCAGTACTTC.